This T cell receptor (beta chain) came from a study of identical twins. This clonotype was counted ten times or more. J gave up 7 bases and V 6 bases, and 8 bases lay outside the gene matches. The CDR3 loop spans 13 amino acids. TCRdb used MiXCR to reprocess the 5' RACE reads, holding one entry per CDR3 protein. The repertoire holds around 240,000 distinct CDR3 sequences, with 5.5% to 8% as singletons. Separately, the same data were catalogued under a study of yellow fever vaccine responses in identical twins.

The receptor was isolated from a woman under 30 in good health. The chain uses TRBV12-3 or TRBV12-4 and TRBJ2-5, with 7 bases identical to TRBD1. Sequenced input: memory (CD45RO+) T cells sorted from blood. CDR3 in amino acids: CASSRDRVGTQYF. The DNA of the CDR3 is TGTGCCAGCAGCCGAGACAGGGTGGGGACCCAGTACTTC.